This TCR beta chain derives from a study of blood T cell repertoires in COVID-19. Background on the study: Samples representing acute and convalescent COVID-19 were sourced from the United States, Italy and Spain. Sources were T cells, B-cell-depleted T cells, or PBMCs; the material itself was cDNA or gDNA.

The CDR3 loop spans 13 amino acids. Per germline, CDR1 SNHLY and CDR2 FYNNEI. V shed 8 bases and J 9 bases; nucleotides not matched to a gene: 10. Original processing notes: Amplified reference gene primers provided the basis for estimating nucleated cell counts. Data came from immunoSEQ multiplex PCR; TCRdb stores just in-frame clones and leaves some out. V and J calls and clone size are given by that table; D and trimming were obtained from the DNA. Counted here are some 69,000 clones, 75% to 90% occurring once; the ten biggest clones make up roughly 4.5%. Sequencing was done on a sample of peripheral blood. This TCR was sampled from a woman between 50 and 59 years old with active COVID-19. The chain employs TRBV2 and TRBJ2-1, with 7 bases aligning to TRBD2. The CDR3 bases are TGTGCCAGCCCTGGACTAGGGAAACGTGAGCAGTTCTTC. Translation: CASPGLGKREQFF.